Listed here are 28 T cell receptor beta chains from one sample, sequenced in a study of T cell responses to AZD1222 COVID-19 vaccine. This table comes from immunoSEQ multiplex PCR, and its TCRdb copy is limited to in-frame clones, with some not included. Among about 130,000 clones listed, approximately 91% were seen once. Sample: peripheral blood, taken 28 days after the second AZD1222 dose. The receptors derive from an adult who received the AZD1222 COVID-19 vaccine.

The rearrangement links TRBV2 to TRBJ1-6, with D unclear. The CDR3 has 14 amino acids. From germline, CDR1 is SNHLY and CDR2 FYNNEI. V lost 4 bases and J 6 bases, leaving 10 bases between the germline ends. CDR3 loop: CASSAAQTNSPLHF. Here the CDR3 DNA reads TGTGCCAGCAGTGCAGCTCAGACTAATTCACCCCTCCACTTT.

This chain links TRBV6-6 with TRBJ1-2, with TRBD1 as a possible D gene (6 bases). Per the germline V gene, CDR1 is MNHNY and CDR2 is SVGAGI (reference sequence). This CDR3 is built from 14 residues. V was cut by 7 bases and J by 0 bases, with 12 bases left in between. CDR3 in DNA: TGTGCCAGCAAATCGGGGGCGTCTAACTATGGCTACACCTTC. Amino acid sequence: CASKSGASNYGYTF.

This clone appeared a single time. The chain employs TRBV27 and TRBJ2-1; no clear D gene. Trimming pared 0 bases from V and 8 bases from J, leaving 5 bases between. Germline V lookup: CDR1 MNHEY, CDR2 SMNVEV (reference sequence). The CDR3 covers 12 residues. For the CDR3, the DNA is TGTGCCAGCAGTTTATCTCGCCATGAGCAGTTCTTC. Its protein product is CASSLSRHEQFF.

This sequence joins TRBV11-2 and TRBJ1-6; D remains unclear. V shed 1 base and J shed 6 bases, with 7 bases lying between them. Germline V gene data show CDR1 as SGHAT and CDR2 as FQNNGV. The CDR3 is 14 residues long. The CDR3 sequence: CASSLVLANSPLHF. The DNA for the CDR3 is TGTGCCAGCAGCTTAGTATTAGCTAATTCACCCCTCCACTTT.

V gene TRBV6-5 combines with J gene TRBJ2-2; D is uncertain. The V end lost 0 bases, the J end lost 1 base, and 9 bases lay between the germline ends. The CDR3 is made up of 16 amino acids. Germline assignment: CDR1 MNHEY and CDR2 SVGAGI. As DNA, the CDR3 is TGTGCCAGCAGTTACTCGAGTGACCTGAACACCGGGGAGCTGTTTTTT. The encoded protein is CASSYSSDLNTGELFF.

CDR3 DNA: TGTGCCAGCAGTTTGTTAGGGTCCGAGCAGTACTTC. Translation gives CASSLLGSEQYF. J is TRBJ2-7 and V is TRBV27; D uncertain. CDR1 is MNHEY, CDR2 SMNVEV, per germline (reference sequence). The V end was cut by 3 bases, the J end by 6 bases, with 9 bases between. This CDR3 is 12 amino acids long.

The rearrangement uses TRBV2 and TRBJ2-2; 7 positions match TRBD1. Trimming removed 5 bases from V and 2 bases from J; junction bases left unmatched: 5. Germline V gene lookup returns CDR1 SNHLY and CDR2 FYNNEI. The length of the CDR3 is 15 residues. CDR3 coding DNA: TGTGCCAGCAGTTTCGACAGGGTTAACACCGGGGAGCTGTTTTTT. It specifies CASSFDRVNTGELFF.

This sequence joins TRBV19 and TRBJ1-2; 8 positions agree with TRBD1. Germline V gene lookup returns CDR1 LNHDA and CDR2 SQIVND (reference sequence). CDR3 length: 13 residues. V lost 3 bases to trimming and J lost 6 bases; unmatched junction nucleotides: 3. The CDR3 region is CASSIQGADGYTF. CDR3 bases: TGTGCCAGTAGTATTCAGGGGGCGGATGGCTACACCTTC. Full variable domain (outside the CDR3, taken from reference TRBV19 and TRBJ1-2): DGGITQSPKYLFRKEGQNVTLSCEQNLNHDAMYWYRQDPGQGLRLIYYSQIVNDFQKGDIAEGYSVSREKKESFPLTVTSAQKNPTAFYLCASSIQGADGYTFGSGTRLTVV.

A single count supports this clone. The V gene is TRBV19, the J gene TRBJ1-1, with D hard to call. In germline, CDR1 is LNHDA, CDR2 SQIVND (reference sequence). The CDR3 totals 16 residues. V gave up 1 base and J gave up 2 bases, with 14 bases separating them. The CDR3 DNA sequence: TGTGCCAGTAGTATAGGGGTAGGGATCGATAACACTGAAGCTTTCTTT. The encoded protein is CASSIGVGIDNTEAFF.

A remark on this clone: A junction boundary mismatches the germline segment, possibly from a read error. In DNA, the CDR3 is TGTGCCAGCAGCTTAGGCAGAACCTACGAGCAGTACTTC. Amino acids: CASSLGRTYEQYF. The chain combines TRBV12-3 or TRBV12-4 with TRBJ2-7; no definite D call. The CDR3 consists of 13 residues.

The chain is built from TRBV29-1 and TRBJ1-1, with D perhaps matching TRBD1 (5 bases). V was pared by 4 bases and J by 8 bases, with 14 bases between. Germline V gene data show CDR1 as SQVTM and CDR2 as ANQGSEA. The CDR3 covers 12 residues. The CDR3 sequence: CSVAGVLEEAFF. DNA of the CDR3: TGCAGCGTTGCGGGGGTCTTGGAAGAAGCTTTCTTT.

The chain uses TRBV3-1 (or the pseudogene TRBV3-2) and TRBJ2-5, with a possible D match to TRBD2 (6 bases). The V end was cut by 1 base, the J end by 6 bases, with 18 bases between. This CDR3 is built from 16 residues. Per the germline V gene, CDR1 is LGHDT and CDR2 is YNNKEL (reference sequence). CDR3 nucleotide sequence: TGTGCCAGCAGCCAAGTGGCTAGCGCCTCGTATCAGACCCAGTACTTC. Protein product: CASSQVASASYQTQYF.

The chain has TRBV9 and TRBJ1-6; tentatively, D is TRBD1 (5 bases). V was trimmed by 2 bases and J by 9 bases, leaving 15 bases between them. The germline gives CDR1 SGDLS, CDR2 YYNGEE. The CDR3 is made up of 15 amino acids. CDR3 sequence: CASSVAPGSSSPLHF. CDR3 nucleotide sequence: TGTGCCAGCAGCGTGGCTCCAGGGTCCAGTTCACCCCTCCACTTT.

The V and J genes are TRBV9 and TRBJ1-6; a possible D gene is TRBD1 (6 bases). Between the trimmed V and J ends, which lost 4 bases and 4 bases, there was a span of 15 bases. Germline lookup yields CDR1 SGDLS and CDR2 YYNGEE. The CDR3 covers 16 residues. The CDR3 loop is CASSPSEGGYNSPLHF. The CDR3 nucleotides read TGTGCCAGCAGCCCTTCGGAGGGGGGATATAATTCACCCCTCCACTTT.

The chain has TRBV29-1 and TRBJ2-1; no definite D call. This CDR3 is built from 9 residues. The germline CDR1 and CDR2 sequences are SQVTM and ANQGSEA. Trimming left V 4 bases short and J 10 bases short, with 5 bases between. CDR3 sequence reads: CSVGWEQFF. The DNA for the CDR3 is TGCAGCGTTGGATGGGAGCAGTTCTTC.

The rearrangement joins TRBV4-1 to TRBJ2-3; D unresolved. Trimming left V 0 bases short and J 2 bases short, with 6 bases between. The germline gives CDR1 MGHRA, CDR2 YSYEKL. This CDR3 has 14 amino acids. The CDR3 spells CASSQDRNTDTQYF. The DNA for the CDR3 is TGCGCCAGCAGCCAAGATCGAAACACAGATACGCAGTATTTT.

The chain has TRBV28 and TRBJ1-1; 8 nucleotides align to TRBD1. Trimming cost V 3 bases and J 9 bases; bases outside gene matches: 9. The CDR3 is made up of 14 amino acids. Per the germline V gene, CDR1 is MDHEN and CDR2 is SYDVKM. The CDR3 region has the DNA TGTGCCAGCAGTTTCTCCTCCGGACAGGGTAAAGCTTTCTTT. As protein: CASSFSSGQGKAFF.

The CDR3 nucleotides read TGCGCCAGCAGCTTGATTCCTGGAAACACCATATATTTT. Translation gives CASSLIPGNTIYF. The chain recombines TRBV5-1 with TRBJ1-3; D unclear. V was shortened by 1 base and J by 2 bases, with 4 bases between the two germline ends. The CDR3 contains 13 residues. Germline-derived CDR1 and CDR2 are SGHRS and YFSETQ.

As regards this clone: The same CDR3 can be traced to other DNA sequences in this sample. The rearrangement links TRBV30 to TRBJ1-1; possible D gene TRBD1, 5 bases. The germline V gene encodes CDR1 GTSNPN and CDR2 SVGIG (reference sequence). V lost 2 bases and J lost 2, with 9 bases in between. This CDR3 has 13 amino acids. CDR3 protein: CAWSSQGNTEAFF. As DNA, the CDR3 is TGTGCCTGGAGTTCCCAGGGTAACACTGAAGCTTTCTTT.

The chain employs TRBV5-1 and TRBJ1-1, with D uncertain. Germline assignment: CDR1 SGHRS and CDR2 YFSETQ. This CDR3 contains 14 residues. V lost 6 bases and J 0 bases, leaving 12 bases between the germline ends. The CDR3 DNA is TGCGCCAGCATGGCCCCGGGGATGAACACTGAAGCTTTCTTT. Translation: CASMAPGMNTEAFF.

The CDR3: CASSLGVVGDRRYEQYF. The CDR3 DNA reads as TGTGCCAGCAGTTTAGGGGTCGTAGGGGACAGGCGGTACGAGCAGTACTTC. The chain joins TRBV28 to TRBJ2-7; 8 nucleotides align to TRBD1. CDR1 MDHEN and CDR2 SYDVKM come from the germline V gene. There are 17 residues in the CDR3. With V trimmed by 2 bases and J by 4 bases, 13 bases remained unmatched.

This rearrangement joins TRBV19 to TRBJ2-7, with D perhaps matching TRBD1 or TRBD2 (5 bases each). V was pared by 0 bases and J by 5 bases, with 14 bases between. This CDR3 comprises 15 residues. Germline CDR1 and CDR2: LNHDA and SQIVND (reference sequence). CDR3 residues: CASSIDKTWDDEQYF. DNA for the CDR3: TGTGCCAGTAGTATAGATAAGACGTGGGACGACGAGCAGTACTTC.

The CDR3 here is CATSDPQGGYTF. CDR3 nucleotides: TGTGCCACCAGTGATCCACAGGGCGGCTACACCTTC. This chain joins TRBV24-1 and TRBJ1-2, with TRBD1 as a possible D gene (6 bases). Trimming cost V 3 bases and J 8 bases, with 9 bases left between them. CDR3 length: 12 residues. Germline V gives CDR1 KGHDR, CDR2 SFDVKD.

The chain has TRBV19 and TRBJ1-5; perhaps TRBD1 as D (6 bases). Germline V gene lookup returns CDR1 LNHDA and CDR2 SQIVND (reference sequence). V lost 2 bases and J lost 0, with 14 bases in between. The CDR3 runs 17 residues. The CDR3 nucleotides are TGTGCCAGTAGTATATTCAACCGGGACACTAGCAATCAGCCCCAGCATTTT. This sequence encodes CASSIFNRDTSNQPQHF.

V usage is TRBV6-5 and J usage is TRBJ2-3; a weak D match, TRBD1 (7 bases). Germline CDR1 reads MNHEY; CDR2 reads SVGAGI. The CDR3 covers 13 residues. V lost 6 bases to trimming and J lost 6 bases, with 13 bases between them. The DNA for the CDR3 is TGTGCCAGCAGGCAGGGGGGCCTGGATACGCAGTATTTT. It is translated as CASRQGGLDTQYF.

This chain links TRBV7-8 with TRBJ2-7; 10 nucleotides align to TRBD2. The J segment lost 4 bases and the V segment lost 5 bases, leaving 5 bases of the junction unmatched. Germline-derived CDR1 and CDR2 are SGHVS and FQNEAQ. The CDR3 has 14 residues. The DNA of the CDR3 is TGTGCCAGCAGCGCTACGACTAGCGGGTACGAGCAGTACTTC. Encoded protein: CASSATTSGYEQYF.

This sequence joins TRBV6-5 and TRBJ1-4, with D possibly being TRBD1 (6 bases). Between the trimmed V and J ends, which lost 0 bases and 8 bases, there was a span of 13 bases. Germline CDR1 MNHEY, CDR2 SVGAGI. The CDR3 extends over 15 amino acids. The CDR3 reads CASSYSSRRGEKLFF. Here the CDR3 DNA reads TGTGCCAGCAGTTACTCGAGCAGGAGGGGGGAAAAACTGTTTTTT.

The chain uses TRBV28 and TRBJ2-5; D is possibly TRBD1 (5 bases). V was shortened by 4 bases and J by 2 bases, with 11 bases between the two germline ends. Germline assignment: CDR1 MDHEN and CDR2 SYDVKM. This CDR3 contains 14 residues. The CDR3 reads CASSSGPLQETQYF. The CDR3 bases are TGTGCCAGCAGTTCAGGGCCCCTGCAAGAGACCCAGTACTTC.